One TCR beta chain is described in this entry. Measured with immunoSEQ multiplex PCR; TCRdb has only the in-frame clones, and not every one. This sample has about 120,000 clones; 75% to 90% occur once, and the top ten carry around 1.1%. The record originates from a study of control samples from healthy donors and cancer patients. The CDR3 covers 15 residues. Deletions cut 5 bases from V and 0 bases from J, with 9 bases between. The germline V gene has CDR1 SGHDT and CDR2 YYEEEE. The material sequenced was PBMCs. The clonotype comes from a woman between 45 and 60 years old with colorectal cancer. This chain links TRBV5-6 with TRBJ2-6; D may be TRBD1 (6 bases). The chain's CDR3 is CASRKDSSGANVLTF. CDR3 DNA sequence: TGTGCCAGCAGAAAGGACAGCTCTGGGGCCAACGTCCTGACTTTC.